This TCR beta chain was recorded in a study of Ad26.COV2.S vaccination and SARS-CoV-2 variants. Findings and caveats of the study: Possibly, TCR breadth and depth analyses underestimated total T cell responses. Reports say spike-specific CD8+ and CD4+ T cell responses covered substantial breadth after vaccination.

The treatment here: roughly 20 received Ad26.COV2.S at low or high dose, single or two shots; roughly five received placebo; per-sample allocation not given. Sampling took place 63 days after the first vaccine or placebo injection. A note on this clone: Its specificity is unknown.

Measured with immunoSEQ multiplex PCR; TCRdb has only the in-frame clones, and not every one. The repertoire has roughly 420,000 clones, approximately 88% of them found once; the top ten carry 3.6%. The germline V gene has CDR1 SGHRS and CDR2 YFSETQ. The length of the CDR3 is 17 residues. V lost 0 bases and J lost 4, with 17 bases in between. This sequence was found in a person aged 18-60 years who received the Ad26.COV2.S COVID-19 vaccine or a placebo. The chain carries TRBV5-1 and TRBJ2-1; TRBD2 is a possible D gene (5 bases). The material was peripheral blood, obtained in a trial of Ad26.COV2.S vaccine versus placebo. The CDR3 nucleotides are TGCGCCAGCAGCTTGGCCGGACTTTCCCCCGGGTACAATGAGCAGTTCTTC. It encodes CASSLAGLSPGYNEQFF.